The rows below give T cell receptor beta chains drawn from one sample of a study of human T cells and chemical hapten exposure. TCRdb reanalysed the RACE reads using MiXCR and keeps one entry per CDR3 protein. The sample consists of about 42,000 distinct CDR3 sequences, roughly 9% of them appearing once. The source material was whole blood, sampled in connection with sensitization to the hapten diphenylcyclopropenone (DPC). The receptors derive from a woman younger than 45 with alopecia areata. Some clones in this sample may be carry-over from other donors' samples. CDR3s include the opening cysteine and the closing phenylalanine or tryptophan. The order of the fields is D gene, V gene, J gene, clone size, CDR3 protein, CDR3 DNA. The D gene is left open where the match is weak. The size entry is marked missing in some rows and otherwise reads once, few, many or a size class.

d_call: NA
v_call: TRBV6-5
j_call: TRBJ2-3
clone_size: NA
cdr3_aa: CASSLQSAGSDTQYF
cdr3_nt: TGTGCCAGCAGCCTCCAATCGGCAGGTTCAGATACGCAGTATTTT

d_call: NA
v_call: TRBV11-2
j_call: TRBJ2-3
clone_size: many
cdr3_aa: CASSAYLGTHPTDTQYF
cdr3_nt: TGTGCCAGCAGCGCCTATCTGGGGACTCATCCCACAGATACGCAGTATTTT

d_call: TRBD2
v_call: TRBV6-6
j_call: TRBJ2-7
clone_size: many
cdr3_aa: CASSYTPGTRSSYEQYF
cdr3_nt: TGTGCCAGCAGTTACACACCCGGGACTAGGAGCTCCTACGAGCAGTACTTC

d_call: NA
v_call: TRBV18
j_call: TRBJ2-3
clone_size: many
cdr3_aa: CASSPGGPHTDTQYF
cdr3_nt: TGTGCCAGCTCACCGGGGGGCCCGCACACAGATACGCAGTATTTT

d_call: NA
v_call: TRBV7-9
j_call: TRBJ2-2
clone_size: few
cdr3_aa: CASSLMQGGTGELFF
cdr3_nt: TGTGCCAGCAGCTTAATGCAGGGCGGCACCGGGGAGCTGTTTTTT

d_call: NA
v_call: TRBV29-1
j_call: TRBJ2-5
clone_size: few
cdr3_aa: CSVLRDQETQYF
cdr3_nt: TGCAGCGTTCTAAGAGACCAAGAGACCCAGTACTTC

d_call: NA
v_call: TRBV29-1
j_call: TRBJ1-2
clone_size: NA
cdr3_aa: CSVERGYYGYTF
cdr3_nt: TGCAGCGTTGAAAGGGGGTACTATGGCTACACCTTC

d_call: TRBD1
v_call: TRBV7-6
j_call: TRBJ1-3
clone_size: NA
cdr3_aa: CASSLQGSGNTIYF
cdr3_nt: TGTGCCAGCAGCCTACAGGGGTCTGGAAACACCATATATTTT

d_call: TRBD2
v_call: TRBV12-3/TRBV12-4
j_call: TRBJ2-1
clone_size: many
cdr3_aa: CASSLSSGGYNEQFF
cdr3_nt: TGTGCCAGCAGCCTATCTAGCGGGGGGTACAATGAGCAGTTCTTC

d_call: NA
v_call: TRBV7-2
j_call: TRBJ2-1
clone_size: few
cdr3_aa: CASSSFRVNEQFF
cdr3_nt: TGTGCCAGCAGCTCGTTTCGGGTGAATGAGCAGTTCTTC

d_call: TRBD2
v_call: TRBV29-1
j_call: TRBJ2-3
clone_size: few
cdr3_aa: CSATIAGVATDTQYF
cdr3_nt: TGCAGCGCTACGATAGCGGGGGTGGCCACAGATACGCAGTATTTT

d_call: TRBD1
v_call: TRBV12-3/TRBV12-4
j_call: TRBJ2-6
clone_size: few
cdr3_aa: CASSRPGQGVSGANVLTF
cdr3_nt: TGTGCCAGCAGCCGGCCGGGACAGGGGGTTTCTGGGGCCAACGTCCTGACTTTC

d_call: NA
v_call: TRBV5-1
j_call: TRBJ2-1
clone_size: many
cdr3_aa: CASSFGNAGQYNEQFF
cdr3_nt: TGCGCCAGCAGCTTCGGTAACGCGGGACAATACAATGAGCAGTTCTTC

d_call: TRBD1
v_call: TRBV7-6
j_call: TRBJ2-1
clone_size: few
cdr3_aa: CASSLGTGYNEQFF
cdr3_nt: TGTGCCAGCAGCTTGGGGACAGGGTACAATGAGCAGTTCTTC

d_call: NA
v_call: TRBV27
j_call: TRBJ1-5
clone_size: NA
cdr3_aa: CASSINTGSGQPQHF
cdr3_nt: TGTGCCAGCAGTATAAACACAGGGAGTGGGCAGCCCCAGCATTTT

d_call: NA
v_call: TRBV7-3
j_call: TRBJ2-1
clone_size: few
cdr3_aa: CASSLARSNEQFF
cdr3_nt: TGTGCCAGCAGCTTGGCTAGGTCCAATGAGCAGTTCTTC

d_call: NA
v_call: TRBV12-3/TRBV12-4
j_call: TRBJ2-3
clone_size: NA
cdr3_aa: CASSFSGGGQTSTQYF
cdr3_nt: TGTGCCAGCAGTTTTTCTGGCGGGGGCCAAACGAGTACGCAGTATTTT

d_call: TRBD2
v_call: TRBV5-1
j_call: TRBJ2-1
clone_size: few
cdr3_aa: CASSPWTSPNEQFF
cdr3_nt: TGCGCCAGCAGCCCGTGGACTAGCCCTAATGAGCAGTTCTTC

d_call: NA
v_call: TRBV7-2
j_call: TRBJ2-3
clone_size: few
cdr3_aa: CASSSDIPDTQYF
cdr3_nt: TGTGCCAGCAGCTCGGACATTCCAGATACGCAGTATTTT

d_call: NA
v_call: TRBV12-3/TRBV12-4
j_call: TRBJ1-3
clone_size: NA
cdr3_aa: CASYAGLSGNTIYF
cdr3_nt: TGTGCCAGCTATGCAGGGTTATCTGGAAACACCATATATTTT

d_call: NA
v_call: TRBV7-3
j_call: TRBJ2-3
clone_size: many
cdr3_aa: CASSPQTGDTQYF
cdr3_nt: TGTGCCAGCAGCCCCCAAACCGGAGATACGCAGTATTTT

d_call: NA
v_call: TRBV5-1
j_call: TRBJ2-6
clone_size: NA
cdr3_aa: CASSLTEGRTSGANVLTF
cdr3_nt: TGCGCCAGCAGCTTGACAGAGGGACGCACCTCTGGGGCCAACGTCCTGACTTTC

d_call: NA
v_call: TRBV20-1
j_call: TRBJ2-7
clone_size: NA
cdr3_aa: CSATGTPGDYEQYF
cdr3_nt: TGCAGTGCTACCGGGACCCCAGGAGACTACGAGCAGTACTTC

d_call: NA
v_call: TRBV7-9
j_call: TRBJ2-5
clone_size: many
cdr3_aa: CASSSTVSIETQYF
cdr3_nt: TGTGCCAGCAGCTCGACAGTGAGCATAGAGACCCAGTACTTC

d_call: NA
v_call: TRBV6-5
j_call: TRBJ1-1
clone_size: many
cdr3_aa: CASSSQGLGTEAFF
cdr3_nt: TGTGCCAGCAGTTCCCAGGGACTCGGCACTGAAGCTTTCTTT

d_call: NA
v_call: TRBV7-2
j_call: TRBJ1-1
clone_size: NA
cdr3_aa: CASSLQGQGRKAFF
cdr3_nt: TGTGCCAGCAGCTTACAGGGTCAGGGAAGAAAAGCTTTCTTT

d_call: NA
v_call: TRBV5-1
j_call: TRBJ2-7
clone_size: many
cdr3_aa: CASSLLGPEQYF
cdr3_nt: TGCGCCAGCAGCTTGTTAGGGCCCGAGCAGTACTTC

d_call: TRBD1
v_call: TRBV28
j_call: TRBJ1-2
clone_size: NA
cdr3_aa: CASSEGAPYGYTF
cdr3_nt: TGTGCCAGCAGCGAGGGGGCTCCCTATGGCTACACCTTC

d_call: TRBD1
v_call: TRBV4-1
j_call: TRBJ2-7
clone_size: many
cdr3_aa: CASSRGQVSYEQYF
cdr3_nt: TGCGCCAGCAGCCGCGGACAGGTCTCCTACGAGCAGTACTTC